This paragraph covers one T cell receptor beta chain sequence. The antigen is not known. These data are taken from a study of human thymus T cells. General observations from the study: Related studies found that unrelated individuals share highly overlapping thymic repertoires.

Resected material from corrective heart surgery provided the thymus tissue analysed. Healthy Finnish infants having corrective surgery for congenital heart defects served as donors. Per germline, CDR1 SNHLY and CDR2 FYNNEI. The V and J ends lost 4 bases and 6 bases respectively, with 10 bases between them. CDR3 length equals 12 residues. Here immunoSEQ multiplex PCR was the method, and the copy in TCRdb shows in-frame clones only, minus some. In the table there are about 120,000 clones, around 94% of which are singletons. Specimen: thymus tissue. The TCR comes from a boy under three years old with a congenital heart defect but otherwise immunologically healthy. The chain combines TRBV2 with TRBJ2-7; D not certain. CDR3: CASSGALAEQYF. CDR3 nucleotides: TGTGCCAGCAGTGGGGCCCTGGCCGAGCAGTACTTC.